This TCR beta chain was recovered during a study of OX40 agonist ivuxolimab in advanced cancers. Findings and caveats of the study: On average, a greater number of expanded clones characterised CD8+ T cells relative to CD4+. Some patients without response likewise showed low normalized clonal expansion.

Sequencing was performed with immunoSEQ multiplex PCR; in TCRdb, only in-frame clones are kept and a portion is missing. This sample has 20,000 to 30,000 clones; nearly 85% occur once, and the top ten carry 8% to 9%. As to this clone: The antigen remains undetermined.

Germline lookup yields CDR1 LNHDA and CDR2 SQIVND (reference sequence). Trimming pared 3 bases from V and 5 bases from J, leaving 8 bases between. The CDR3 length is 13 residues. The specimen was CD4+ or CD8+ T cells sorted from blood, collected in a trial of the OX40 agonist ivuxolimab. This sequence originates from an adult with an advanced solid tumor such as melanoma, head and neck, liver or kidney cancer. The gene calls are TRBV19 and TRBJ1-5, with D unresolved. As DNA, the CDR3 is TGTGCCAGTAGTATTCGGGCATATCAGCCCCAGCATTTT. It yields the protein CASSIRAYQPQHF.